The 8 T cell receptor beta chains in this list originate from one sample, sequenced in a study of blood T cell repertoires in COVID-19. The protocol was immunoSEQ multiplex PCR, while the TCRdb copy is restricted to in-frame clones and leaves out a portion. This sample has some 220,000 clones, with roughly 85% found just once. Sequencing was performed on PBMCs or T cells enriched from blood (not recorded which). The receptors here all came from a woman between 40 and 55 years old with acute COVID-19.

The chain combines TRBV2 with TRBJ2-1; maybe TRBD1 (5 bases). Trimming shortened V by 1 base and J by 3 bases, and 13 bases separated the two germline ends. CDR1 SNHLY and CDR2 FYNNEI come from the germline V gene. The CDR3 consists of 16 residues. The CDR3 DNA sequence: TGTGCCAGCAGTGAAGAGGGGCCTGGGATCTACAATGAGCAGTTCTTC. Translation gives CASSEEGPGIYNEQFF. Looking up the rest from reference TRBV2 and TRBJ2-1 gives the full variable domain: EPEVTQTPSHQVTQMGQEVILRCVPISNHLYFYWYRQILGQKVEFLVSFYNNEISEKSEIFDDQFSVERPDGSNFTLKIRSTKLEDSAMYFCASSEEGPGIYNEQFFGPGTRLTVL.

The rearrangement links TRBV2 to TRBJ2-1, with TRBD1 matching over 7 bases. This CDR3 comprises 15 residues. CDR1 and CDR2 (germline): SNHLY, FYNNEI. The ends lost 5 bases at V and 4 bases at J; junction bases unmatched: 8. CDR3 sequence reads: CASSPGQNPYNEQFF. The DNA for the CDR3 is TGTGCCAGCAGTCCGGGACAGAATCCTTACAATGAGCAGTTCTTC.

The chain carries TRBV7-6 and TRBJ1-5, with unresolved D. There are 15 residues in the CDR3. Germline-derived CDR1 and CDR2 are SGHVS and FNYEAQ. V lost 1 base to trimming and J lost 2 bases, with 9 bases between them. In DNA form, the CDR3 reads TGTGCCAGCAGCTTAGATCACGGGGGCAATCAGCCCCAGCATTTT. This sequence encodes CASSLDHGGNQPQHF.

This clone has just one count. The chain carries TRBV9 and TRBJ1-3, with D uncertain. Germline V lookup: CDR1 SGDLS, CDR2 YYNGEE. The CDR3 spans 14 residues. V lost 4 bases, J lost 0 bases, and 8 bases lay in between. The CDR3 region is CASSKGDSGNTIYF. The CDR3 bases are TGTGCCAGCAGCAAGGGAGACTCTGGAAACACCATATATTTT.

The chain couples TRBV5-1 to TRBJ2-1; 8 bases map to TRBD2. Germline CDR1 SGHRS, CDR2 YFSETQ. V dropped 1 base and J dropped 6; count of bases not matched to a gene: 12. CDR3 length: 17 residues. The CDR3 sequence: CASSLMVGGGLTNEQFF. CDR3 bases: TGCGCCAGCAGCTTGATGGTCGGGGGGGGATTGACCAATGAGCAGTTCTTC.

V and J are TRBV27 and TRBJ1-5; possible D gene TRBD1, 5 bases. The CDR3 contains 15 residues. Between the trimmed V and J ends, which lost 5 bases and 4 bases, there was a span of 15 bases. Germline V gene data show CDR1 as MNHEY and CDR2 as SMNVEV (reference sequence). CDR3: CASSMGGLRNQPQHF. The CDR3 coding sequence is TGTGCCAGCAGTATGGGGGGACTTAGGAATCAGCCCCAGCATTTT.

This clone was observed a single time. This rearrangement joins TRBV7-2 to TRBJ1-2; D remains ambiguous. The germline V and J ends were trimmed by 0 bases and 7 bases, with 9 bases remaining between them. In germline, CDR1 is SGHTA, CDR2 FQGNSA. The CDR3 is made up of 13 amino acids. As DNA, the CDR3 is TGTGCCAGCAGCTTAGCGGGGAGCGTTGGCTACACCTTC. Translating gives CASSLAGSVGYTF.

V gene TRBV2 combines with J gene TRBJ1-1; D is possibly TRBD1 (5 bases). V gave up 7 bases and J gave up 1 base, with 16 bases separating them. Germline CDR1 is SNHLY and CDR2 is FYNNEI. CDR3 length: 15 residues. The CDR3 loop reads CASTNLFGGNTEAFF. In DNA, the CDR3 is TGTGCCAGCACCAACTTGTTCGGGGGGAACACTGAAGCTTTCTTT.